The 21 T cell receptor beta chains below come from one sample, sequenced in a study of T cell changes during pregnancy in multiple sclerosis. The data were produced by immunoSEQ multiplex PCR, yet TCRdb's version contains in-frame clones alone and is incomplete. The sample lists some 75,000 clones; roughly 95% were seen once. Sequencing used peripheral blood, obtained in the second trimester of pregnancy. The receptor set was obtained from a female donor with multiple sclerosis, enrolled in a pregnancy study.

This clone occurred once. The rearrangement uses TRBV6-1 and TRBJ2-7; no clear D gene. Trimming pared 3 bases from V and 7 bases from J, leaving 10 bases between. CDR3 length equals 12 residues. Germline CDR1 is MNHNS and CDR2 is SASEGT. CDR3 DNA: TGTGCCAGCAGTGATAACTTCGGGGAGCAGTACTTC. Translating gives CASSDNFGEQYF.

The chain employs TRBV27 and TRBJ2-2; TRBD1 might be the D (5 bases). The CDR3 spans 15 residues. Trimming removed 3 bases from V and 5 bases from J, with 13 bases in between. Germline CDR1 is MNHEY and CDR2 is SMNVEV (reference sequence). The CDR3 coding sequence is TGTGCCAGCAGTTTGCGTGACAGAAATACCGGGGAGCTGTTTTTT. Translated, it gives CASSLRDRNTGELFF.

In DNA, the CDR3 is TGTGCCTGGAGTGACAGGGGGCTCGGCAATCAGCCCCAGCATTTT. It specifies CAWSDRGLGNQPQHF. The V call is TRBV30, the J call TRBJ1-5, with 9 positions matching TRBD1. V lost 1 base and J lost 2; bases outside the gene matches: 3. Germline CDR1 and CDR2: GTSNPN and SVGIG (reference sequence). CDR3 size: 15 residues. The entire variable domain, with the rest obtained from reference TRBV30 and TRBJ1-5, is as follows: SQTIHQWPATLVQPVGSPLSLECTVEGTSNPNLYWYRQAAGRGLQLLFYSVGIGQISSEVPQNLSASRPQDRQFILSSKKLLLSDSGFYLCAWSDRGLGNQPQHFGDGTRLSIL.

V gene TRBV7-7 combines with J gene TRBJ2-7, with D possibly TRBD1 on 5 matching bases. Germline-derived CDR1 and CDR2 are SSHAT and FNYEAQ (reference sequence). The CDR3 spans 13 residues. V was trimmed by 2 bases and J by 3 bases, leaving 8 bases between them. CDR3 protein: CASSLYQGYEQYF. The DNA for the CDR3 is TGTGCCAGCAGCTTATATCAGGGCTACGAGCAGTACTTC. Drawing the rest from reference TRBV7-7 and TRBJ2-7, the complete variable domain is GAGVSQSPRYKVTKRGQDVTLRCDPISSHATLYWYQQALGQGPEFLTYFNYEAQPDKSGLPSDRFSAERPEGSISTLTIQRTEQRDSAMYRCASSLYQGYEQYFGPGTRLTVT.

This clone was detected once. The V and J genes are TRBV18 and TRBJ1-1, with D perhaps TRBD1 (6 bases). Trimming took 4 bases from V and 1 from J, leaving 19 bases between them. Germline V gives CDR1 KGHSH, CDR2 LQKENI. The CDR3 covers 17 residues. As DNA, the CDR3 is TGTGCCAGCTCACTTACAGGGTCGAGAGCAGCGAACACTGAAGCTTTCTTT. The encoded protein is CASSLTGSRAANTEAFF.

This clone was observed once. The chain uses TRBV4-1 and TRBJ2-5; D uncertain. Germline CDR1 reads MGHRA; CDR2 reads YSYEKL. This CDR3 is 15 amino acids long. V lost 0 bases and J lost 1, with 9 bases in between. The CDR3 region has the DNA TGCGCCAGCAGCCAAGAGGTTAGACTCCAAGAGACCCAGTACTTC. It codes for CASSQEVRLQETQYF.

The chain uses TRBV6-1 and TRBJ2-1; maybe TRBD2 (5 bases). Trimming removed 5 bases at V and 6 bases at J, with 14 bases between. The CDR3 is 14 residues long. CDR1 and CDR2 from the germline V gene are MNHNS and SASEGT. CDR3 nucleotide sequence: TGTGCCAGCAGTCTGACCCGGGGTCCCAATGAGCAGTTCTTC. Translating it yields CASSLTRGPNEQFF.

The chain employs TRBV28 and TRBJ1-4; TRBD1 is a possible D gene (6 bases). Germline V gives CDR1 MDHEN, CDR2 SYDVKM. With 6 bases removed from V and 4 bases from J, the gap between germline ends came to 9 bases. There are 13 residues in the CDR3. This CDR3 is CASRGQLNEKLFF. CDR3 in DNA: TGTGCCAGCAGGGGACAACTTAATGAAAAACTGTTTTTT. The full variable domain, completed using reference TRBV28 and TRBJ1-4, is DVKVTQSSRYLVKRTGEKVFLECVQDMDHENMFWYRQDPGLGLRLIYFSYDVKMKEKGDIPEGYSVSREKKERFSLILESASTNQTSMYLCASRGQLNEKLFFGSGTQLSVL.

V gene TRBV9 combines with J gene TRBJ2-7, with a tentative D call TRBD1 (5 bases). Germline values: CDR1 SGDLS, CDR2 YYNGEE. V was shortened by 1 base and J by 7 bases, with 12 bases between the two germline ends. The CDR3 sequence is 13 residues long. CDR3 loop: CASSVNQGWEQYF. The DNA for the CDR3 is TGTGCCAGCAGCGTAAACCAGGGTTGGGAGCAGTACTTC.

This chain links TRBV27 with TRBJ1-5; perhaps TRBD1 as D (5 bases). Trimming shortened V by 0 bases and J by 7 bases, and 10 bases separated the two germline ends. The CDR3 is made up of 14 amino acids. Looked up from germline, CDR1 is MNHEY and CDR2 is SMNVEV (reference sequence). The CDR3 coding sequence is TGTGCCAGCAGTTTATCAGGGACTGGGCAGCCCCAGCATTTT. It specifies CASSLSGTGQPQHF.

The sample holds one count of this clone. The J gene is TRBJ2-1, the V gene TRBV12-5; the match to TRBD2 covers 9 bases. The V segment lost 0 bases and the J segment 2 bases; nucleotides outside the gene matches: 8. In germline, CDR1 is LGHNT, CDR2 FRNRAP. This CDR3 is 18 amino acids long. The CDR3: CASGLVQLAGSTYNEQFF. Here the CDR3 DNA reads TGTGCTAGTGGTTTGGTCCAACTAGCGGGTTCCACCTACAATGAGCAGTTCTTC. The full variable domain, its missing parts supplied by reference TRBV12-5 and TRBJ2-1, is DARVTQTPRHKVTEMGQEVTMRCQPILGHNTVFWYRQTMMQGLELLAYFRNRAPLDDSGMPKDRFSAEMPDATLATLKIQPSEPRDSAVYFCASGLVQLAGSTYNEQFFGPGTRLTVL.

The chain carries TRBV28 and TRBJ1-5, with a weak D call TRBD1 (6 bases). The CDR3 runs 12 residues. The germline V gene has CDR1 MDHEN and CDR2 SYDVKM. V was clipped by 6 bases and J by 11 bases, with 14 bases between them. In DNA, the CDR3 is TGTGCCAGCAGGGGGGGGGCGGGGACCCAGCATTTT. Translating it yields CASRGGAGTQHF.

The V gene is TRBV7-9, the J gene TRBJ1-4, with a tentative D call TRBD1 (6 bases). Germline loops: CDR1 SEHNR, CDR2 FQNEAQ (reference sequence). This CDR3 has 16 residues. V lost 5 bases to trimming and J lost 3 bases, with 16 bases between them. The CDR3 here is CASSTIDTGSNEKLFF. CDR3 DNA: TGTGCCAGCAGCACCATCGATACAGGGTCTAATGAAAAACTGTTTTTT.

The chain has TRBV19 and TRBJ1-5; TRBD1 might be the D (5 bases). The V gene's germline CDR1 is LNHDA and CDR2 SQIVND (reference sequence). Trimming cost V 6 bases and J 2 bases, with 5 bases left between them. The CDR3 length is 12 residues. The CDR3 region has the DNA TGTGCCAGTAGGACAGGCAATCAGCCCCAGCATTTT. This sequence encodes CASRTGNQPQHF.

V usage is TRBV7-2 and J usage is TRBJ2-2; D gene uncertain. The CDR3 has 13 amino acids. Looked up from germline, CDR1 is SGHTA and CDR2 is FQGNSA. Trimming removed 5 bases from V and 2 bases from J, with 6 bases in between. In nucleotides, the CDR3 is TGTGCCAGCAGCCTGACTAACACCGGGGAGCTGTTTTTT. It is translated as CASSLTNTGELFF.

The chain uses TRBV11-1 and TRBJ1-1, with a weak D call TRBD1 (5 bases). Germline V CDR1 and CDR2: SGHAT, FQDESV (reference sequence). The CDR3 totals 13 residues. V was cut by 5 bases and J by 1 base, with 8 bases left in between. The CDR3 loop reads CASSRGTNTEAFF. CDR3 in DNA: TGTGCCAGCAGCCGGGGGACGAACACTGAAGCTTTCTTT.

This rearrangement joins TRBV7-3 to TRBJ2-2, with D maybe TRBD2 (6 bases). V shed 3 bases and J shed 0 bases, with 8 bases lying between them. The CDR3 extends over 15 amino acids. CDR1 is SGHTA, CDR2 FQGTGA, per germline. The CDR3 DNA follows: TGTGCCAGCAGCTTTGGCGGGGCGAACACCGGGGAGCTGTTTTTT. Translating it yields CASSFGGANTGELFF.

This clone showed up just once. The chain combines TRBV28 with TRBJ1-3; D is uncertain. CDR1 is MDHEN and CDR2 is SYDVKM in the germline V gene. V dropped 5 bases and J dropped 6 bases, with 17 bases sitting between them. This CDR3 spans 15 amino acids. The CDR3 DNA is TGTGCCAGCAGTCCGGGCCCCCGGAGGGCAAACACCATATATTTT. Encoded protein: CASSPGPRRANTIYF.

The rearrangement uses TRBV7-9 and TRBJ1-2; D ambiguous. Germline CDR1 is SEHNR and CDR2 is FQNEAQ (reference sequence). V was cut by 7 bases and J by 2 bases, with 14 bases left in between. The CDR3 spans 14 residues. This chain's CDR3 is CASNRTRKNYGYTF. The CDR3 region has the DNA TGTGCCAGCAACCGGACTCGGAAGAACTATGGCTACACCTTC.

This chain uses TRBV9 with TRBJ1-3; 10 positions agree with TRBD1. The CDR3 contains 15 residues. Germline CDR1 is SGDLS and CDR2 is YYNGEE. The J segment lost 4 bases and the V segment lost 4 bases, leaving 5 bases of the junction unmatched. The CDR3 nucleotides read TGTGCCAGCAGCCCTATGGGACAGGGGGGAAACACCATATATTTT. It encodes CASSPMGQGGNTIYF.

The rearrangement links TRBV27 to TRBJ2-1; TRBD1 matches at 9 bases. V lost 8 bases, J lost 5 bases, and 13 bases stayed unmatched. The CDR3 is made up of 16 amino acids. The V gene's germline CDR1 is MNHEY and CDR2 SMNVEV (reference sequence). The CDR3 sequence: CASGRGTGTGNNEQFF. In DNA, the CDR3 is TGTGCCAGCGGCAGGGGAACCGGGACAGGGAACAATGAGCAGTTCTTC.